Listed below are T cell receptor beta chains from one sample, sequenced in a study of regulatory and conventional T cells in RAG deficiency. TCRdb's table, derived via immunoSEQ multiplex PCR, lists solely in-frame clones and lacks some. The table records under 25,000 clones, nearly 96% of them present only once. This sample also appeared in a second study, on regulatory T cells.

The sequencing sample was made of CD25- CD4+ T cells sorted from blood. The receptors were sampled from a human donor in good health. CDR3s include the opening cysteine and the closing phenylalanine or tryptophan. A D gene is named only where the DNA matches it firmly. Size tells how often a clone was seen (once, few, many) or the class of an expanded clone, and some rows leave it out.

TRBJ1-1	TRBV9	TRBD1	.	CASSVRQGAPTEAFF	TGTGCCAGCAGCGTTAGACAGGGGGCGCCCACTGAAGCTTTCTTT
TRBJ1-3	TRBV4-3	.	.	CASSLARSGNTIYF	TGCGCCAGCAGCCTAGCTCGCTCTGGAAACACCATATATTTT
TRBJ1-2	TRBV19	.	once	CASTAGYGYTF	TGTGCCAGTACCGCAGGATATGGCTACACCTTC
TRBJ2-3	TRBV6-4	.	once	CASSVTVLDTQYF	TGTGCCAGCAGTGTGACAGTTTTAGATACGCAGTATTTT
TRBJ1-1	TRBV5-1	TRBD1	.	CASSLEGANTEAFF	TGCGCCAGCAGCTTGGAGGGGGCGAACACTGAAGCTTTCTTT
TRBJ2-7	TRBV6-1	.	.	CASRAPGVYEQYF	TGTGCCAGCAGGGCACCGGGAGTCTACGAGCAGTACTTC
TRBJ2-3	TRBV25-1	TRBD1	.	CASSGWAGGHTDTQYF	TGTGCCAGCAGTGGATGGGCAGGGGGACACACAGATACGCAGTATTTT
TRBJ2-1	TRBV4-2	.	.	CASSQDGFPDAGRGYYNEQFF	TGTGCCAGCAGCCAAGACGGTTTCCCTGACGCGGGTCGGGGGTACTACAATGAGCAGTTCTTC
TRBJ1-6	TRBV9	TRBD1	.	CASSERTGGSSPLHF	TGTGCCAGCAGCGAACGGACAGGGGGCTCCTCACCCCTCCACTTT
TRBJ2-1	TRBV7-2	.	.	CASSTGQTNSYNEQFF	TGTGCCAGCAGCACCGGACAGACTAACTCCTACAATGAGCAGTTCTTC
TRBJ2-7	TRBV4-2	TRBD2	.	CASSSRLAGGDEQYF	TGTGCCAGCAGCTCCCGACTAGCGGGGGGAGACGAGCAGTACTTC